This entry concerns a single T cell receptor (beta chain). The antigen it recognizes is unknown. Base qualities are not recorded, but no much larger clone differs from it by a single base. The sample originates from a study of identical twins (TCRdb year 2016). For the wider study: To test whether fetal clonotypes persist, this study deep-sequenced TCR alpha and beta repertoires from monozygotic twins, from unrelated adults of various ages, and from cord blood. Replicate twin experiments were performed at different times using different library preparation protocols to rule out contamination.

Every donor in the study was a healthy Caucasian. The twin cohort comprised three pairs of female monozygotic twins, all aged roughly 18 to 30 years. The RNA used for TCR libraries was isolated from peripheral blood mononuclear cells. V loses 0 bases at its end and J loses 4 bases; junction bases beyond the gene matches: 9. CDR1 is given as SGHVS and CDR2 as FNYEAQ, both from the germline V gene. The CDR3, from cysteine to phenylalanine, totals 17 residues. The read is trimmed to its CDR3 DNA, 51 bases read in frame from base 1. Overall study outcomes, separate from this receptor: Fewer insertions were carried by abundant cord blood beta clonotypes, a similar but weaker trend appeared in young adult naive repertoires, and no such trend appeared in memory repertoires. Because the same donors could not be followed over many years, the conclusions depended on cross-sectional statistical analysis. Excess twin sharing in beta out-of-frame sequences was weaker because fewer shared sequences lowered the signal-to-noise ratio. Out-of-frame TCR alpha sequences shared between twins showed an excess of low generation-probability sequences compared with coincidental sharing between unrelated individuals. Zero-insertion analyses could be partly confounded by invariant T cells such as MAIT and iNKT, though diverse VJ usage argued against such confounding for most clonotypes. Out-of-frame TCR alpha sharing in monozygotic twins was systematically underestimated by recombination models, whereas sharing between unrelated individuals was in agreement with the recombination models.

Libraries were prepared through 5' RACE. The reads were generated on an Illumina HiSeq 2000. Template switching added a universal primer binding site, and the final cDNA carried a unique molecular identifier that allowed TCR cDNA molecules to be counted accurately. First-strand cDNA for TCR alpha and beta chains was synthesized from specific primers in the conserved constant-segment region. Each cDNA library was double barcoded, with a SMART-Mk sample barcode plus Illumina barcodes, to control for contamination. TruSeq adapter sequences along with Illumina sample barcodes were introduced in two successive PCR steps. Sequencing of the TCR alpha and beta cDNA libraries was done on the Illumina HiSeq platform using custom primers. Turning to the authors' computational methods: MiGEC was used to process raw reads and extract unique molecular identifiers, and MiXCR was used to find CDR3 positions. Recombination models were inferred per individual with the repgenHMM and IGoR tools using an EM algorithm. Shared clonotypes were analyzed with the tcR package in R, and sharing was normalized by the product of cloneset sizes. To study raw recombination free of thymic and clonal selection effects, out-of-frame nonproductive sequences were analyzed. TCRdb passed the public sequencing reads through fastp at Q25 and MiXCR, retaining productive beta sequences. Each record represents a unique CDR3 protein, reported with the most common genes and DNA among its rows. TCRdb, rather than the study authors, made the V and J calls. Present in this sample are 600,000 to 700,000 distinct CDR3 sequences, approximately 22% of which were seen just once. In total, the top ten clones hold 4.3% of the sample.

These sequences were also reported in another study, on T cells expressing NK-cell markers. Taken from the second paper: Fewer than ten donors provided sorted CD3+CD56+NKG2C+, CD3+CD56+NKG2C- and CD3+CD56-NKG2C+ T-cell subsets, whose TCR beta-chain repertoires were profiled. Among the eight sequenced donors, seven were HCMV-seropositive and one was HCMV-seronegative. In several experiments an anti-gammadeltaTCR antibody was added to restrict sorting to alphabetaTCR-expressing T cells. In roughly 6 donors, the dominant CD3+CD56+NKG2C+ clonotypes were found to rank among the top 10 CD8+ clonotypes and to make up 1.0-7.0% of CD8+ T cells. Those dominant clonotypes were again the most abundant among CD3+CD56-NKG2C+ cells in a handful of donors, at roughly 25-60.1%. Whether the expanded NKG2C-expressing T cell clones were specific for HCMV antigens remained unclear. Randomly selected healthy volunteers, three men and five women, were used as the eight sequenced donors. To determine HCMV serostatus, a commercial ELISA kit was used to detect HCMV-specific IgG in serum. For about 6 donors, bulk peripheral blood T-cell repertoires were additionally sequenced from unsorted PBMC. MIGEC was used to demultiplex reads and group the reads by UMI, and MiTCR was used to assemble and quantify clonotypes. To exclude erroneous sequences, only TCR cDNA sequences supported by at least two reads were retained. The tcR package was used for downstream repertoire analysis, and clonotypes were matched between fractions using CDR3 nucleotide sequence together with V segment. Antigen specificity was annotated against VDJdb with VDJmatch, allowing one amino acid substitution in CDR3.

This chain joins TRBV7-6 to TRBJ2-3; the junction holds 8 bases that match TRBD2. The TCR comes from a woman younger than 30 in good health. What was sequenced was PBMCs. The DNA reads as follows: TGTGCCAGCAGCTTAGCATTTGCCGGGGGGGCTCCAGATACGCAGTATTTT. Translated, it reads CASSLAFAGGAPDTQYF.